This T cell receptor (beta chain) was sequenced during a study of blood T cell repertoires in COVID-19. Trimming removed 0 bases from V and 9 bases from J, with 9 bases in between. Germline V gene data show CDR1 as SGHRS and CDR2 as YFSETQ. The CDR3 length is 12 residues. In the original processing: Estimation of nucleated cell counts was performed using reference gene primer amplification. Data came from immunoSEQ multiplex PCR; TCRdb stores just in-frame clones and leaves some out. D and trimming were read from the DNA, whereas the V and J calls and clone size are those reported in that table. The sample carries approximately 200,000 clones, around 84% recorded once.

This TCR was recovered from a man aged 45-65 years with acute or convalescent COVID-19. J is TRBJ1-1 and V is TRBV5-1; the D is unclear. The sequencing sample was made of peripheral blood. The CDR3 DNA sequence: TGCGCCAGCAGCTTGGCTGGGGAGCAAGCTTTCTTT. It encodes CASSLAGEQAFF.